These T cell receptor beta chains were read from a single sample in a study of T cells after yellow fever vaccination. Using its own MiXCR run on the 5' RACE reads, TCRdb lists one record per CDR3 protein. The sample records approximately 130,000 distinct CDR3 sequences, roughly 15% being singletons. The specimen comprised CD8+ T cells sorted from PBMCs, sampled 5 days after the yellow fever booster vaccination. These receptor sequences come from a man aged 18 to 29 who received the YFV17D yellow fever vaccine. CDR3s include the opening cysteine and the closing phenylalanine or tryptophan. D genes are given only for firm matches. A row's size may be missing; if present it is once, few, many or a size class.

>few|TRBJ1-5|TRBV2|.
CASRIRDMGNQPQHF
TGTGCCAGCAGGATCCGGGACATGGGCAATCAGCCCCAGCATTTT
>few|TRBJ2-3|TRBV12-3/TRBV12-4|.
CASHLQPRGTDTQYF
TGTGCCAGCCACTTACAACCGCGGGGCACAGATACGCAGTATTTT
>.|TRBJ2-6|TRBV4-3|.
CASSQDPSGYSGANVLTF
TGCGCCAGCAGCCAAGATCCCAGCGGGTACTCTGGGGCCAACGTCCTGACTTTC
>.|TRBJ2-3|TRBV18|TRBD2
CASSPLGSALAAVSTDTQYF
TGTGCCAGCTCACCTTTAGGCTCGGCACTAGCGGCCGTTAGCACAGATACGCAGTATTTT
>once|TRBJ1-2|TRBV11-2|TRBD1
CASSSGTGGFWGYGYTF
TGTGCCAGCAGCTCCGGGACAGGGGGCTTCTGGGGCTATGGCTACACCTTC
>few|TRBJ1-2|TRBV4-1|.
CASSDPLMAGERDYGYTF
TGCGCCAGCAGCGACCCTTTAATGGCAGGGGAAAGGGACTATGGCTACACCTTC
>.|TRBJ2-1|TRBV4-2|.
CASSQVTGANNEQFF
TGTGCCAGCAGCCAAGTGACGGGGGCCAACAATGAGCAGTTCTTC
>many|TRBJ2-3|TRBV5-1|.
CASSFRTGGAAGGLTDTQYF
TGCGCCAGCAGCTTTCGGACAGGGGGCGCAGCGGGGGGGCTCACAGATACGCAGTATTTT
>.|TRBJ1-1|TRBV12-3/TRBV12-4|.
CASSFGQGNTEAFF
TGTGCCAGCAGTTTCGGGCAGGGGAACACTGAAGCTTTCTTT
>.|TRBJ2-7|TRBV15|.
CATSRRRDIGEQYF
TGTGCCACCAGCCGGAGGCGGGACATCGGGGAGCAGTACTTC
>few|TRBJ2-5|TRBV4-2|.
CASRDPRGAQETQYF
TGTGCCAGCAGAGACCCCCGGGGGGCCCAAGAGACCCAGTACTTC
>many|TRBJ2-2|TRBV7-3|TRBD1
CASSNFQGAPTGELFF
TGTGCCAGCAGCAACTTCCAGGGGGCCCCCACCGGGGAGCTGTTTTTT
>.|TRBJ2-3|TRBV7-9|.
CASSFPLERTSTDTQYF
TGTGCCAGCAGCTTTCCCCTAGAGCGGACTAGCACAGATACGCAGTATTTT
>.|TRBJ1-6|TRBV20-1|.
CSASPLLGRDLNNSPLHF
TGCAGTGCTAGCCCACTCCTTGGGAGGGATTTGAATAATTCACCCCTCCACTTT
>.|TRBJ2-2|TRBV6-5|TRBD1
CASSYGTGTGELFF
TGTGCCAGCAGTTACGGGACAGGGACCGGGGAGCTGTTTTTT
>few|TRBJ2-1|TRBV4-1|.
CASSHLPPGELEYNEQFF
TGCGCCAGCAGCCACCTCCCACCAGGGGAGCTGGAGTACAATGAGCAGTTCTTC
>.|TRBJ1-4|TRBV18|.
CASSPPTLRSEKLFF
TGTGCCAGCTCACCACCGACTCTACGGTCAGAAAAACTGTTTTTT
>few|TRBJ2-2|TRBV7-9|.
CASSSRTRKRSGELFF
TGTGCCAGCAGCTCACGGACACGGAAGAGGTCCGGGGAGCTGTTTTTT